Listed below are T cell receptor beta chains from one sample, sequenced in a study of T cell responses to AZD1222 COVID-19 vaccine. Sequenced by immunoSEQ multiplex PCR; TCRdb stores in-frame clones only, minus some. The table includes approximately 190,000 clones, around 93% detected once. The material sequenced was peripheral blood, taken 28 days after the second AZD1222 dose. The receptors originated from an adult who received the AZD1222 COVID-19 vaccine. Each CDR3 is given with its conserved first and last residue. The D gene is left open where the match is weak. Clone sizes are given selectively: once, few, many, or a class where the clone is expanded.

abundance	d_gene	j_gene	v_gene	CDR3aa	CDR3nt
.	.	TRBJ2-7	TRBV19	CASSKGLLYEQYF	TGTGCCAGTAGTAAGGGGCTTTTATACGAGCAGTACTTC
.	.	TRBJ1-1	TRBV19	CASSINRFRKYTEAFF	TGTGCCAGTAGTATAAATAGGTTTAGAAAGTACACTGAAGCTTTCTTT
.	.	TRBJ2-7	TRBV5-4	CASSLGAYEQYF	TGTGCCAGCAGCTTGGGTGCCTACGAGCAGTACTTC
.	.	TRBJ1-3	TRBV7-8	CASSLGMAVSGNTIYF	TGTGCCAGCAGCCTCGGGATGGCAGTCTCTGGAAACACCATATATTTT
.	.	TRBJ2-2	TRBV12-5	CASRATGELFF	TGTGCTTCTCGTGCTACCGGGGAGCTGTTTTTT
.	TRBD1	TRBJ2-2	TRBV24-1	CATSATGATGELFF	TGTGCCACCAGTGCGACAGGGGCCACCGGGGAGCTGTTTTTT
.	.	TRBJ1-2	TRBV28	CASSLGGGNYGYTF	TGTGCCAGCAGTTTGGGTGGGGGAAACTATGGCTACACCTTC
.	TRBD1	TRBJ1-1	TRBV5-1	CASSKGQGDTEAFF	TGCGCCAGCAGCAAGGGACAGGGTGACACTGAAGCTTTCTTT
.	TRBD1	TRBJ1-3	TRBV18	CASSPPGQGVSGNTIYF	TGTGCCAGCTCACCACCGGGACAGGGGGTCTCTGGAAACACCATATATTTT
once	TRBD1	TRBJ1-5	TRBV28	CASTGSDRGYQPQHF	TGTGCCAGCACAGGTAGCGACAGGGGGTATCAGCCCCAGCATTTT
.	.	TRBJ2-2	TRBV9	CASSTGHSVSTGELFF	TGTGCCAGCAGCACCGGACATTCGGTGAGCACCGGGGAGCTGTTTTTT
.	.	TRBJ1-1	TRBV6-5	CASSYGGRLSEAFF	TGTGCCAGCAGTTACGGTGGCAGGTTATCAGAAGCTTTCTTT
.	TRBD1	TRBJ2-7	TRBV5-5	CASSLGAGGNPYEQYF	TGTGCCAGCAGCTTGGGGGCAGGGGGAAACCCCTACGAGCAGTACTTC
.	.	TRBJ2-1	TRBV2	CASNMRLVTFNEQFF	TGTGCCAGCAATATGAGACTAGTCACCTTCAATGAGCAGTTCTTC
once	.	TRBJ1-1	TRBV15	CATSRGYGGTEAFF	TGTGCCACCAGCAGAGGATACGGGGGCACTGAAGCTTTCTTT
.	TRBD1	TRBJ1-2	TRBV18	CASSPDRGLKVYTF	TGTGCCAGCTCACCCGACAGGGGCCTTAAAGTCTACACCTTC
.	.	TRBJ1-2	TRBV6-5	CASGAGPYGYTF	TGTGCCAGCGGGGCAGGGCCCTATGGCTACACCTTC
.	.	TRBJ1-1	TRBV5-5	CASSFRQVGTEAFF	TGTGCCAGCAGCTTTCGACAGGTAGGCACTGAAGCTTTCTTT
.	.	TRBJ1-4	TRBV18	CASSPPGGGNEKLFF	TGTGCCAGCTCACCACCCGGAGGGGGGAATGAAAAACTGTTTTTT
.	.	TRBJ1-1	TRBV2	CASTGTFRNTEAFF	TGTGCCAGCACCGGGACCTTCCGGAACACTGAAGCTTTCTTT
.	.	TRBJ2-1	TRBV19	CASSIEGGGEQFF	TGTGCCAGTAGTATAGAGGGAGGAGGTGAGCAGTTCTTC
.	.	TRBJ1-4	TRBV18	CASSPPDARREKLFF	TGTGCCAGCTCACCGCCAGACGCCAGGAGAGAAAAACTGTTTTTT
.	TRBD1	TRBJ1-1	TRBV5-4	CASGKQGAGMNTEAFF	TGTGCCAGCGGAAAACAGGGGGCCGGAATGAACACTGAAGCTTTCTTT
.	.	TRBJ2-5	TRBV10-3	CAIGTEGETQYF	TGTGCCATCGGGACTGAGGGGGAGACCCAGTACTTC
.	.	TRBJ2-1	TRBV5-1	CASRIAGQTYNEQFF	TGCGCCAGCAGGATCGCCGGACAGACCTACAATGAGCAGTTCTTC
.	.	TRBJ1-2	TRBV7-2	CASSYGPIGGYTF	TGTGCCAGCAGCTATGGACCCATCGGCGGCTACACCTTC
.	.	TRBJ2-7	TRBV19	CASSFGGLWQSGTYSKKYF	TGTGCCAGTAGCTTTGGGGGTCTATGGCAGTCCGGGACATACTCTAAGAAGTACTTC
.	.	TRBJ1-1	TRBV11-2	CASSLDNTEAFF	TGTGCCAGCAGCTTAGATAACACTGAAGCTTTCTTT
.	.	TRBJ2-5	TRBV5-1	CASSFGGLGETQYF	TGCGCCAGCAGCTTCGGCGGTCTGGGGGAGACCCAGTACTTC
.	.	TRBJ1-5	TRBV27	CASKGGNQPQHF	TGTGCCAGCAAGGGGGGCAATCAGCCCCAGCATTTT
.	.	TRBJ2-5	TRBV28	CASRNRPTGSPQETQYF	TGTGCCAGCAGGAATCGTCCTACAGGGTCGCCCCAAGAGACCCAGTACTTC
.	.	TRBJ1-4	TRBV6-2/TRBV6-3	CASSYGWTDEKLFF	TGTGCCAGCAGTTACGGTTGGACCGACGAAAAACTGTTTTTT
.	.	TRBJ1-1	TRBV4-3	CASSQDVGNTEAFF	TGCGCCAGCAGCCAAGATGTCGGGAACACTGAAGCTTTCTTT
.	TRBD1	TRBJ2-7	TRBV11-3	CASSLGRDRDYEQYF	TGTGCCAGCAGCTTAGGCCGAGACAGGGACTACGAGCAGTACTTC
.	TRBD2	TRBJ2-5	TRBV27	CASRDEGLAVTQYF	TGTGCCAGCAGGGACGAGGGACTAGCGGTGACCCAGTACTTC
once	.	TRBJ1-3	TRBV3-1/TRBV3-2	CASSQELLVTERNTIYF	TGTGCCAGCAGCCAAGAGCTTTTGGTAACGGAAAGAAACACCATATATTTT
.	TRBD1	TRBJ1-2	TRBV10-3	CAISEPPGQEIYGYTF	TGTGCCATCAGTGAGCCGCCGGGACAGGAGATCTATGGCTACACCTTC
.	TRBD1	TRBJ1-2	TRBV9	CASSDGTAYGYTF	TGTGCCAGCAGCGACGGGACAGCCTATGGCTACACCTTC
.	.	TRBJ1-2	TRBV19	CASSMGYGYTF	TGTGCCAGTAGTATGGGATATGGCTACACCTTC
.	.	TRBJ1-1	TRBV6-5	CASRGTGNTEAFF	TGTGCCAGCAGAGGGACGGGGAACACTGAAGCTTTCTTT
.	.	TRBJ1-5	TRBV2	CASSLPPSQPQHF	TGTGCCAGCAGTCTTCCCCCCAGTCAGCCCCAGCATTTT
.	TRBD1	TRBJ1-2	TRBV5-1	CASSLGPRDRVYGYTF	TGCGCCAGCAGCTTGGGGCCCCGGGACAGGGTTTATGGCTACACCTTC
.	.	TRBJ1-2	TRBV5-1	CASSLVGDQYGYTF	TGCGCCAGCAGCTTGGTAGGGGATCAATATGGCTACACCTTC
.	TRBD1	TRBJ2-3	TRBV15	CATSRQGARADTQYF	TGTGCCACCAGCAGACAGGGGGCGCGGGCAGATACGCAGTATTTT
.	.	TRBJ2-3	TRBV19	CASRRPGQTDTQYF	TGTGCCAGTAGACGGCCCGGGCAGACAGATACGCAGTATTTT
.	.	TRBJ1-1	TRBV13	CASSLGLPGTEAFF	TGTGCCAGCAGCTTAGGTCTACCGGGCACTGAAGCTTTCTTT
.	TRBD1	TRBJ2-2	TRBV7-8	CASSPRDSNTGELFF	TGTGCCAGCAGCCCCCGGGACAGCAACACCGGGGAGCTGTTTTTT
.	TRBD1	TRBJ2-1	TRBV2	CASSDRGRNEQFF	TGTGCCAGCAGTGACAGGGGGCGCAATGAGCAGTTCTTC
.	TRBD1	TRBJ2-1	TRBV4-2	CASSQADRGSYNEQFF	TGTGCCAGCAGCCAAGCCGACAGGGGGTCCTACAATGAGCAGTTCTTC
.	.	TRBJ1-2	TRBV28	CASRLGGNYGYTF	TGTGCCAGCAGACTCGGGGGGAACTATGGCTACACCTTC
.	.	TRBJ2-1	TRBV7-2	CASSLFGGNYNEQFF	TGTGCCAGCAGCTTATTCGGAGGGAATTACAATGAGCAGTTCTTC
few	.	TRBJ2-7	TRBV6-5	CASSLPPLDPYEQYF	TGTGCCAGCAGTCTCCCCCCCCTGGACCCCTACGAGCAGTACTTC
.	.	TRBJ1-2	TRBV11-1	CASSPSTPSYGYTF	TGTGCCAGCAGCCCCTCGACACCCAGCTATGGCTACACCTTC
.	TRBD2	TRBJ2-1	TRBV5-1	CASHYTGTRDNEQFF	TGCGCCAGCCACTACACCGGGACTAGAGACAATGAGCAGTTCTTC
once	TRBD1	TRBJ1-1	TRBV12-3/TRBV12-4	CATQGGDTEAFF	TGTGCCACCCAGGGGGGGGACACTGAAGCTTTCTTT
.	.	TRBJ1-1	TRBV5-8	CASRFRIGDTEAFF	TGTGCCAGCAGATTCCGGATCGGGGACACTGAAGCTTTCTTT
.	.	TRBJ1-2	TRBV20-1	CSAGAGDGYTF	TGCAGTGCCGGGGCTGGGGATGGCTACACCTTC
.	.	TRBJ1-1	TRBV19	CASSYKNTEAFF	TGTGCCAGTAGTTACAAGAACACTGAAGCTTTCTTT
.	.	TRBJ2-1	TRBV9	CASSVEAEGSNEQFF	TGTGCCAGCAGCGTAGAAGCGGAGGGATCCAATGAGCAGTTCTTC
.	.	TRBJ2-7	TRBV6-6	CASSYARSGEQYF	TGTGCCAGCAGTTACGCCAGGTCAGGGGAGCAGTACTTC